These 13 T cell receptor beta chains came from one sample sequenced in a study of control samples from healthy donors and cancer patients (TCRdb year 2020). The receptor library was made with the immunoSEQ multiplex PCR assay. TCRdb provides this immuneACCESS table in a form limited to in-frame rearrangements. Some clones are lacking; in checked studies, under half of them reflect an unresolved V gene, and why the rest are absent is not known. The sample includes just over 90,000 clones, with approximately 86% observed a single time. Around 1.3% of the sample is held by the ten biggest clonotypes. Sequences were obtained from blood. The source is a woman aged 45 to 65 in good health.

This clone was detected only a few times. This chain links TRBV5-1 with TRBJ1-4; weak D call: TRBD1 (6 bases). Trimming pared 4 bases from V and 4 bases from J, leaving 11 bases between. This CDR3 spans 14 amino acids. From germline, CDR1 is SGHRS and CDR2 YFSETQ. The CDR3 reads CASSPTGRNEKLFF. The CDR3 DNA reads TGCGCCAGCAGCCCCACAGGGCGTAATGAAAAACTGTTTTTT.

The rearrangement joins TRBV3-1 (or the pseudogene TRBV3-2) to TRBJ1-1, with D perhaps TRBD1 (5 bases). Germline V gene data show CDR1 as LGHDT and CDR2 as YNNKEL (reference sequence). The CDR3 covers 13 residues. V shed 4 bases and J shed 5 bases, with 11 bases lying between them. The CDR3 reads CASSLLQVTEAFF. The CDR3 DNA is TGTGCCAGCAGCCTTTTACAGGTGACTGAAGCTTTCTTT.

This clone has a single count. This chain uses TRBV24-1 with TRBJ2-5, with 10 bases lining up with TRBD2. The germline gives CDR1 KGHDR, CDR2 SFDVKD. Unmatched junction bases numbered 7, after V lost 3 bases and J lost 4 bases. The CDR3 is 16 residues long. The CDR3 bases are TGTGCCACCAGTGATAGCGGGAGGGCCGGGGGAGAGACCCAGTACTTC. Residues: CATSDSGRAGGETQYF.

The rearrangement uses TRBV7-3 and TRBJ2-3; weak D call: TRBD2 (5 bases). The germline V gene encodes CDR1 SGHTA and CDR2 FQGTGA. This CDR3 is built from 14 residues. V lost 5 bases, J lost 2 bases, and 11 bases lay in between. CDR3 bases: TGTGCCAGCAGCCCCGGACTTCCCACAGATACGCAGTATTTT. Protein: CASSPGLPTDTQYF.

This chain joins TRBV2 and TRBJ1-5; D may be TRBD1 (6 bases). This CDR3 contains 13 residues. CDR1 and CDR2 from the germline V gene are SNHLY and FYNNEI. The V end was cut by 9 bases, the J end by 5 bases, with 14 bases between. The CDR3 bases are TGTGCCAGTACTCGGACAGCATATCAGCCCCAGCATTTT. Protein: CASTRTAYQPQHF.

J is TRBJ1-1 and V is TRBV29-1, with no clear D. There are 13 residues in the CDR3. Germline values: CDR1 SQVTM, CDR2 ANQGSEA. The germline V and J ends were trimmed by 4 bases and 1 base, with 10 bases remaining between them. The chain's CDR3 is CSVVVASNTEAFF. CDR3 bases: TGCAGCGTTGTTGTGGCTTCGAACACTGAAGCTTTCTTT.

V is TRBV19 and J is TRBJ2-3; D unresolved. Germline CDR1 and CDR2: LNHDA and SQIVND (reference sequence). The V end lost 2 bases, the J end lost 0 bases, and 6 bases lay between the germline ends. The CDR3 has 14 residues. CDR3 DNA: TGTGCCAGTAGTATACGGCGCAGCACAGATACGCAGTATTTT. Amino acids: CASSIRRSTDTQYF.

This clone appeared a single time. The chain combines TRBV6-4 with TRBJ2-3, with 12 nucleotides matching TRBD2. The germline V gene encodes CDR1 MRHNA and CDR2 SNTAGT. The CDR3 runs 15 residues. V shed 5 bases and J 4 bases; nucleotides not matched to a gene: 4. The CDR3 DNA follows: TGTGCCAGCAGTCCGCGGACTAGCGGGGCAGATACGCAGTATTTT. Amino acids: CASSPRTSGADTQYF.

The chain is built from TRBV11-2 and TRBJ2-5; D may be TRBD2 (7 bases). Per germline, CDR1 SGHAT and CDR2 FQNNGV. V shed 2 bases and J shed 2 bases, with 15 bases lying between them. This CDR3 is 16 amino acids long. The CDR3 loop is CASSLNYGGPQETQYF. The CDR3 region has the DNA TGTGCCAGCAGCTTAAATTACGGGGGGCCTCAAGAGACCCAGTACTTC.

The CDR3 reads CASSRGRARGLYF. Written as DNA, the CDR3 is TGTGCCAGCAGTCGGGGACGGGCACGAGGTCTGTACTTC. The V call is TRBV28, the J call TRBJ2-7; D assignment may be TRBD1 or TRBD2 (5 bases each). Trimming removed 5 bases from V and 12 bases from J, with 20 bases in between. The CDR3 is 13 amino acids. The germline CDR1 and CDR2 sequences are MDHEN and SYDVKM.

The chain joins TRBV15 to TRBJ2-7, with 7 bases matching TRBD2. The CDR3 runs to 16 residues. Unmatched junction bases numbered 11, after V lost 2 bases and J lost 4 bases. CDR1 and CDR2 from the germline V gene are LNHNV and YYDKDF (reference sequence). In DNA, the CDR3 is TGTGCCACCAGCAGACTTTCGGCGGGAGAGGATTACGAGCAGTACTTC. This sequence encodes CATSRLSAGEDYEQYF.

This CDR3 is CASISASGANVLTF. The CDR3 nucleotides are TGTGCCAGTATTAGCGCGTCTGGGGCCAACGTCCTGACTTTC. This rearrangement joins TRBV19 to TRBJ2-6, with a possible D match to TRBD2 (5 bases). CDR1 is LNHDA and CDR2 is SQIVND in the germline V gene (reference sequence). This CDR3 is built from 14 residues. The V end was cut by 7 bases, the J end by 1 base, with 8 bases between.

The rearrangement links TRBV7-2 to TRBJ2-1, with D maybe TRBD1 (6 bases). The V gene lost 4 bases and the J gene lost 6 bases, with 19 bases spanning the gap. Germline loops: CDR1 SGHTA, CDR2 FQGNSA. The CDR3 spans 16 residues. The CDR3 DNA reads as TGTGCCAGCAGCTACACGACAGGCCTACCTATCAATGAGCAGTTCTTC. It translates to CASSYTTGLPINEQFF.